One sample yielded the 27 T cell receptor beta chains listed below, sequenced in a study of T cells in Graves' hyperthyroidism and ophthalmopathy. TCR beta CDR3 regions were amplified from RNA transcripts. HTBI primers drove first-round RT-PCR of the TCR CDR3. MiXCR was run by TCRdb on the multiplex PCR reads, yielding one entry per CDR3 protein. The table shows fewer than 450,000 distinct CDR3 sequences, with about 18% occurring only once. The source material was blood. The receptors originated from a man between 18 and 29 years old with Graves' ophthalmopathy.

On this clonotype: A junction end diverges from the germline sequence, so it may reflect a read error. The chain joins TRBV12-3 or TRBV12-4 to TRBJ2-1, with D possibly being TRBD1 or TRBD2 (7 bases each). CDR3 length: 15 residues. CDR3 bases: TGTGCCAGCGGTTTGGGAGGGGGCCTATACAATGAGCAGTTCTTC. This encodes CASGLGGGLYNEQFF.

The chain employs TRBV6-1 and TRBJ1-6, with TRBD1 matching 8 bases. With 2 bases clipped from V and 4 bases from J, the junction kept 7 bases outside the gene matches. This CDR3 is built from 17 residues. Germline V gene lookup returns CDR1 MNHNS and CDR2 SASEGT. CDR3 sequence reads: CASSEIRTGNYNSPLHF. The DNA for the CDR3 is TGTGCCAGCAGTGAAATAAGGACAGGGAATTATAATTCACCCCTCCACTTT.

In its sample, this clonotype was seen many times. The chain couples TRBV28 to TRBJ2-7; tentatively, D is TRBD1 or TRBD2 (5 bases each). V shed 3 bases and J shed 4 bases, with 13 bases lying between them. The CDR3 totals 14 residues. CDR1 and CDR2 from the germline V gene are MDHEN and SYDVKM. The CDR3 loop is CASSFWDVIYEQYF. Written as DNA, the CDR3 is TGTGCCAGCAGTTTCTGGGACGTAATATACGAGCAGTACTTC.

This clonotype was detected ten times or more. V and J are TRBV2 and TRBJ2-7; no reliable D call. This CDR3 region has 14 residues. V shed 4 bases and J shed 5 bases, with 15 bases lying between them. Germline V gene lookup returns CDR1 SNHLY and CDR2 FYNNEI. CDR3 residues: CASSGVGRLDEQYF. The DNA of the CDR3 is TGTGCCAGCAGTGGGGTAGGCCGTTTAGACGAGCAGTACTTC.

This clonotype was seen a handful of times. The chain recombines TRBV11-2 with TRBJ1-3; no clear D gene. Germline CDR1 SGHAT, CDR2 FQNNGV. Trimming left V 4 bases short and J 2 bases short, with 18 bases between. The length of the CDR3 is 17 residues. The CDR3 nucleotides read TGTGCCAGCAGCTCAATGGTCGAGGAATCGGCTGGAAACACCATATATTTT. Its translation is CASSSMVEESAGNTIYF.

The V call is TRBV4-2, the J call TRBJ2-7; weak D call: TRBD1 (6 bases). V lost 4 bases and J 4 bases, leaving 14 bases between the germline ends. This CDR3 has 14 amino acids. In germline, CDR1 is LGHNA, CDR2 YNFKEQ. CDR3 coding DNA: TGTGCCAGCAGCCCGAGAGGGGGACCGTACGAGCAGTACTTC. Protein sequence: CASSPRGGPYEQYF.

This clonotype showed up many times. The rearrangement links TRBV2 to TRBJ1-2, with D possibly being TRBD1 (6 bases). V lost 6 bases and J lost 3, with 17 bases in between. This CDR3 is built from 15 residues. Per germline, CDR1 SNHLY and CDR2 FYNNEI. The CDR3 nucleotides are TGTGCCAGCAGAGCTGACAGGACCCCCTACTATGGCTACACCTTC. Amino acids: CASRADRTPYYGYTF.

The table lists this clonotype with a count of one. A much larger clone differs by one base, so this may be a read error. V and J are TRBV5-4 and TRBJ2-3, with TRBD2 matching 11 bases. V lost 4 bases and J lost 8; bases outside the gene matches: 12. The CDR3 totals 16 residues. The germline V gene encodes CDR1 SGHNT and CDR2 YYREEE (reference sequence). Written as DNA, the CDR3 is TGTGCCAGCAGCCCTAGCGGGGGGCAAGGATACGGTACGCAGTATTTT. This sequence encodes CASSPSGGQGYGTQYF.

The chain couples TRBV27 to TRBJ2-1; TRBD1 aligns across 10 bases. The V segment lost 6 bases and the J segment 6 bases; nucleotides outside the gene matches: 8. Per germline, CDR1 MNHEY and CDR2 SMNVEV (reference sequence). This CDR3 is built from 15 residues. The CDR3 nucleotides are TGTGCCAGCAGCAGGGACAGGGGTCTTTTCAATGAGCAGTTCTTC. Translation gives CASSRDRGLFNEQFF.

This clonotype has ten or more counts. The chain links TRBV2 to TRBJ2-7; the D call may be TRBD1 or TRBD2 (5 bases each). V lost 6 bases and J lost 2, with 8 bases in between. The CDR3 extends over 12 amino acids. From germline, CDR1 is SNHLY and CDR2 FYNNEI. The CDR3 DNA reads as TGTGCCAGCAGAGGGACGGCCTACGAGCAGTACTTC. Its translation: CASRGTAYEQYF.

The chain employs TRBV5-6 and TRBJ2-3, with D possibly matching TRBD1 (6 bases). Germline CDR1 and CDR2: SGHDT and YYEEEE. The length of the CDR3 is 15 residues. Trimming cost V 0 bases and J 4 bases, with 12 bases left between them. The CDR3 DNA reads as TGTGCCAGCAGCTTGGCCAGGGGCGCGGCAGATACGCAGTATTTT. This codes for CASSLARGAADTQYF.

The table lists this clonotype with a count of one. Since a much larger clone is just one base distant, this may be a read error. J is TRBJ2-7 and V is TRBV7-9, with a possible D match to TRBD2 (6 bases). V was clipped by 5 bases and J by 5 bases, with 19 bases between them. This CDR3 is 15 amino acids long. Germline V gene data show CDR1 as SEHNR and CDR2 as FQNEAQ (reference sequence). DNA for the CDR3: TGTGCCAGCAGCCCCTGGACAAGGGAGGTCGACGAGCAGTACTTC. Translation gives CASSPWTREVDEQYF.

This clonotype was observed a handful of times. The rearrangement uses TRBV6-1 and TRBJ2-5, with 15 bases matching TRBD2. J lost 5 bases, V lost 5 bases, and 9 bases had no gene match. The germline gives CDR1 MNHNS, CDR2 SASEGT. The CDR3 has 17 amino acids. Written as DNA, the CDR3 is TGTGCCAGCAGTTTCCTACCCGGGACTAGCGGGGGGGAGACCCAGTACTTC. This sequence encodes CASSFLPGTSGGETQYF.

This clonotype came up many times. For the CDR3, the DNA is TGTGCCAGCAGTGGGACAGGCCGGGCTGGCTACACCTTC. Its translation is CASSGTGRAGYTF. The V gene is TRBV2, the J gene TRBJ1-2, with 7 nucleotides matching TRBD1. The CDR3 loop spans 13 amino acids. The V gene's germline CDR1 is SNHLY and CDR2 FYNNEI. V dropped 4 bases and J dropped 7; count of bases not matched to a gene: 6.

This clonotype was recorded at least ten times. V is TRBV28 and J is TRBJ1-2; TRBD1 agrees at 10 bases. V was pared by 5 bases and J by 3 bases, with 12 bases of the junction left unmatched. This CDR3 has 17 residues. Germline CDR1 and CDR2: MDHEN and SYDVKM. The CDR3 DNA reads as TGTGCCAGCAGTCCGGTCCCGGGACAGGGGCGCGACTATGGCTACACCTTC. This translates into CASSPVPGQGRDYGYTF.

There are a few counts of this clonotype. The gene calls are TRBV13 and TRBJ1-1; 7 positions match TRBD1. Germline CDR1 and CDR2: PRHDT and FYEKMQ (reference sequence). The CDR3 is 13 residues long. The V and J ends lost 4 bases and 4 bases, in that order; junction bases with no gene match: 3. The CDR3 region is CASSSGQVTEAFF. For the CDR3, the DNA is TGTGCCAGCAGCTCAGGACAGGTCACTGAAGCTTTCTTT.

As to this clonotype: This clone may be a read error of a much larger clone one base away. The rearrangement joins TRBV6-5 to TRBJ1-2, with 9 bases aligning to TRBD1. From germline, CDR1 is MNHEY and CDR2 SVGAGI. The CDR3 length is 15 residues. With 4 bases clipped from V and 7 bases from J, the junction kept 10 bases outside the gene matches. The CDR3 region is CASSSQQGASTGYTF. The CDR3 DNA reads as TGTGCCAGCAGTTCCCAACAGGGGGCGTCGACTGGCTACACCTTC.

Many counts were recorded for this clonotype. The chain has TRBV12-3 or TRBV12-4 and TRBJ1-1; no clear D gene. The CDR3 totals 11 residues. V was cut by 4 bases and J by 3 bases, with 3 bases left in between. CDR3 nucleotides: TGTGCCAGCAGTTCGGACACTGAAGCTTTCTTT. Its protein is CASSSDTEAFF.

This clonotype was picked up many times. The CDR3 reads CATSDWGSYEQYF. The CDR3 region has the DNA TGTGCCACCAGCGATTGGGGTTCCTACGAGCAGTACTTC. The V call is TRBV15, the J call TRBJ2-7, with D unclear. The CDR3 has 13 amino acids. V was shortened by 5 bases and J by 1 base, with 9 bases between the two germline ends. The V gene's germline CDR1 is LNHNV and CDR2 YYDKDF (reference sequence).

Ten or more counts support this clonotype. The V call is TRBV3-1, the J call TRBJ2-1, with 11 bases matching TRBD1. Germline-derived CDR1 and CDR2 are LGHDT and YNNKEL (reference sequence). The V gene end was trimmed by 8 bases and the J gene end by 9 bases; junction bases not matched to a gene: 15. The CDR3 consists of 16 residues. CDR3 region: CASGSRGGQGGGEQFF. CDR3 sequence (DNA): TGTGCCAGCGGATCAAGAGGGGGACAGGGGGGCGGTGAGCAGTTCTTC.

The table lists this clonotype with a few counts. V is TRBV5-1 and J is TRBJ2-6, with 8 positions matching TRBD1. Germline loops: CDR1 SGHRS, CDR2 YFSETQ. J gave up 0 bases and V 1 base, and 15 bases lay outside the gene matches. CDR3 size: 21 residues. CDR3 in DNA: TGCGCCAGCAGCTTGTGGCCGGGAGACAGGGGAACCTCCTCTGGGGCCAACGTCCTGACTTTC. Translated: CASSLWPGDRGTSSGANVLTF.

This sequence joins TRBV20-1 and TRBJ1-1; no definite D call. Trimming removed 6 bases at V and 6 bases at J, with 11 bases between. There are 11 residues in the CDR3. Germline V gene sequence: CDR1 DFQATT, CDR2 SNEGSKA (reference sequence). In DNA, the CDR3 is TGCAGTGCCGCAGACACCGCTGAAGCTTTCTTT. Protein: CSAADTAEAFF.

V gene TRBV12-3 or TRBV12-4 combines with J gene TRBJ2-2; D remains unclear. The V and J ends lost 8 bases and 6 bases respectively, with 10 bases between them. CDR3 size: 12 residues. CDR3 sequence (DNA): TGTGCCAGCTGGGGTGGGTCCGGGGAGCTGTTTTTT. Protein sequence: CASWGGSGELFF.

Concerning this clonotype itself: This may be a read error: a much more frequent sequence differs by one nucleotide. The V call is TRBV28, the J call TRBJ1-1; D is undetermined. V gave up 7 bases and J gave up 0 bases, with 12 bases separating them. Germline CDR1 reads MDHEN; CDR2 reads SYDVKM. The CDR3 is 14 residues long. CDR3 coding DNA: TGTGCCAGCATGGGCCCGGGGATGAACACTGAAGCTTTCTTT. This gives the protein CASMGPGMNTEAFF.

This clonotype was found many times. The chain uses TRBV24-1 and TRBJ2-3; D is perhaps TRBD2 (7 bases). The germline V and J ends were trimmed by 3 bases and 2 bases, with 11 bases remaining between them. The CDR3 is 15 amino acids. Germline V lookup: CDR1 KGHDR, CDR2 SFDVKD. CDR3 protein: CATSDEGGITDTQYF. In DNA, the CDR3 is TGTGCCACCAGTGATGAGGGGGGGATCACAGATACGCAGTATTTT.

This clonotype has only a few counts. The V call is TRBV12-3 or TRBV12-4, the J call TRBJ2-5; TRBD2 matches 8 bases. The CDR3 extends over 14 amino acids. Trimming cost V 7 bases and J 2 bases; bases outside gene matches: 6. CDR3 protein: CASNPGGEQETQYF. The CDR3, as DNA: TGTGCCAGCAACCCGGGGGGGGAACAAGAGACCCAGTACTTC.

This clonotype was counted between two and nine times. This chain uses TRBV6-1 with TRBJ2-5, with D unclear. The CDR3 totals 14 residues. Trimming removed 10 bases at V and 6 bases at J, with 21 bases between. The germline gives CDR1 MNHNS, CDR2 SASEGT. The CDR3 loop is CANGPWSPEQTQYF. CDR3 nucleotides: TGTGCCAACGGGCCTTGGTCCCCAGAGCAGACCCAGTACTTC.